The TCR beta chain under discussion was sequenced for a study of blood T cell repertoires in COVID-19. For the study at large: Researchers got acute and convalescent COVID-19 samples from the United States, Italy and Spain. The cDNA or gDNA used as material had been derived from T cells, B-cell-depleted T cells, or PBMCs.

Original data processing: How many nucleated cells were present was estimated from reference gene primer amplification. Libraries were prepared by immunoSEQ multiplex PCR; TCRdb keeps only in-frame clonotypes and omits some of them. V, J and clone size reflect that table, while D and trimming were determined from the DNA. The sample includes some 70,000 clones, 91% of them seen just once. The length of the CDR3 is 13 residues. V shed 3 bases and J shed 0 bases, with 5 bases lying between them. Germline V gene data show CDR1 as MGHDK and CDR2 as SYGVNS. This sequence originates from a middle-aged man with COVID-19, enrolled during active disease. Input material: peripheral blood. J is TRBJ1-1 and V is TRBV25-1; no reliable D call. CDR3 coding DNA: TGTGCCAGCAGTGAGAGTGTGAACACTGAAGCTTTCTTT. Residues: CASSESVNTEAFF.